The clone carrying this T cell receptor (beta chain) was detected only a few times. Its antigen is undetermined. From germline, CDR1 is LGHNA and CDR2 YSLEER. With V trimmed by 3 bases and J by 8 bases, 8 bases remained unmatched. CDR3 length equals 14 residues. This specimen comes from a study of beta chain features in type 1 diabetes. Sequencing targeted expressed TCRB transcripts, as all isolated RNA had been reverse transcribed. TCRdb keeps only in-frame clones here, not all; method: immunoSEQ multiplex PCR. In the table there are 850,000 to 900,000 clones, roughly 15% of which are singletons. Study-level points and caveats: A cDNA-based sequencing approach could over-represent cells with high TCR expression. Naive, central memory and Treg TCRB repertoires seemed to resemble each other more closely in patients than they did in healthy donors. TCRB CDR3s from Type 1 diabetes patients were moderately but significantly shorter in all four CD4+ subsets.

This clonotype was sampled from a woman between 18 and 29 years old in good health. Source material: naive CD4+ T cells from blood. V gene TRBV4-3 combines with J gene TRBJ1-2; 8 positions agree with TRBD1. CDR3 in DNA: TGCGCCAGCAGCCACGAGGACAGGGTAGGCGGCTACACCTTC. It translates to CASSHEDRVGGYTF.